This TCR beta chain was recorded in a study of T cells in Graves' hyperthyroidism and ophthalmopathy. Turning to the study itself: At the time of initial diagnosis and before any treatment, peripheral blood was collected.

Authors of the study amplified TCR beta CDR3 regions from RNA transcripts. HTBI primers drove first-round RT-PCR of the TCR CDR3. TCRdb reprocessed the multiplex PCR reads with MiXCR, giving one entry per CDR3 protein. The sample carries some 380,000 distinct CDR3 sequences, approximately 13% recorded once. The trim removed 0 bases at V and 3 bases at J, leaving 1 base unmatched. Germline loops: CDR1 KGHSH, CDR2 LQKENI. The CDR3 spans 15 residues. Exclusion of a patient resulted from uncontrolled infection, other autoimmune disease, pregnancy or lactation. Orbital computed tomography and thyroid ultrasound, together with serum TRAb and thyroxine and clinical symptoms, were used for diagnoses.

This TCR came from a man younger than 45 with Graves' hyperthyroidism that later progressed to Graves' ophthalmopathy. V is TRBV18 and J is TRBJ2-3, with 9 bases identical to TRBD1. Sequenced input: blood. The CDR3 loop is CASSPPDRGTDTQYF. The CDR3 coding sequence is TGTGCCAGCTCACCACCGGACAGGGGTACAGATACGCAGTATTTT. Full variable domain (outside the CDR3, taken from reference TRBV18 and TRBJ2-3): NAGVMQNPRHLVRRRGQEARLRCSPMKGHSHVYWYRQLPEEGLKFMVYLQKENIIDESGMPKERFSAEFPKEGPSILRIQQVVRGDSAAYFCASSPPDRGTDTQYFGPGTRLTVL.